Below are 3 T cell receptor beta chains sequenced from a single sample in a study of response to subunit inactivated influenza vaccine. Via MiXCR, TCRdb re-called the RT-PCR reads, giving one row per CDR3 protein. The sample has approximately 490,000 distinct CDR3 sequences; more than 7% are singletons. This specimen was PBMCs from blood, taken around 2 years after vaccination. These receptors all come from a man in his fifties or sixties who received an inactivated influenza vaccine.

This clonotype was observed at least ten times. This chain links TRBV28 with TRBJ2-2, with D perhaps assigned TRBD1 or TRBD2 (5 bases each). The CDR3 extends over 17 amino acids. Per germline, CDR1 MDHEN and CDR2 SYDVKM. The V end was cut by 6 bases, the J end by 3 bases, with 20 bases between. DNA for the CDR3: TGTGCCAGCAGCTCGTGGACGGGACCTCCTTACACCGGGGAGCTGTTTTTT. This gives the protein CASSSWTGPPYTGELFF.

Many counts were recorded for this clonotype. The rearrangement uses TRBV7-9 and TRBJ1-4; D is unresolved. CDR1 and CDR2 (germline): SEHNR, FQNEAQ (reference sequence). Trimming left V 4 bases short and J 8 bases short, with 8 bases between. CDR3 size: 12 residues. CDR3 loop: CASSSGQEKLFF. The DNA for the CDR3 is TGTGCCAGCAGCTCAGGCCAGGAAAAACTGTTTTTT.

This clonotype was counted a few times. The chain carries TRBV28 and TRBJ1-1; D remains ambiguous. Germline CDR1 is MDHEN and CDR2 is SYDVKM. This CDR3 comprises 15 residues. The V end was cut by 2 bases, the J end by 0 bases, with 10 bases between. In nucleotides, the CDR3 is TGTGCCAGCAGTTTAGTAACAAGGATGAACACTGAAGCTTTCTTT. Its protein product is CASSLVTRMNTEAFF.